The 20 T cell receptor beta chains below were found in one sample sequenced in a study of identical twins. TCRdb passed the 5' RACE reads through MiXCR, listing each CDR3 protein once. The sample has about 340,000 distinct CDR3 sequences, 12% seen once. This sample was shared with a second study, whose subject was yellow fever vaccine responses in identical twins.

Sequencing used CD8+ T cells sorted from blood. The receptors shown here come from a woman younger than 30 in good health.

This clonotype has only a few counts. V is TRBV5-1 and J is TRBJ2-7, with a possible D match to TRBD2 (6 bases). V was clipped by 0 bases and J by 4 bases, with 20 bases between them. This CDR3 spans 17 amino acids. CDR1 is SGHRS, CDR2 YFSETQ, per germline. The CDR3 protein is CASSLVVDPGLKYEQYF. Written as DNA, the CDR3 is TGCGCCAGCAGCTTGGTGGTGGACCCGGGACTGAAGTACGAGCAGTACTTC.

This clonotype showed up just a few times. This chain links TRBV5-1 with TRBJ2-4; 7 bases are shared with TRBD1. Germline V CDR1 and CDR2: SGHRS, YFSETQ. The CDR3 has 17 amino acids. The J segment lost 2 bases and the V segment lost 0 bases, leaving 8 bases of the junction unmatched. The CDR3 nucleotides read TGCGCCAGCAGCTTGGCCACAGGGGAGCCGACCAAAAACATTCAGTACTTC. Its translation: CASSLATGEPTKNIQYF.

This clonotype was found many times. This rearrangement joins TRBV3-1 to TRBJ2-4; 11 bases match TRBD2. J was trimmed by 4 bases and V by 7 bases; bases with no gene match: 9. Germline V lookup: CDR1 LGHDT, CDR2 YNNKEL (reference sequence). The CDR3 is 16 residues long. This chain's CDR3 is CASTDGLAGGKNIQYF. CDR3 coding DNA: TGTGCCAGCACGGATGGGCTAGCGGGGGGAAAAAACATTCAGTACTTC. Variable domain in full (rest from reference TRBV3-1 and TRBJ2-4): DTAVSQTPKYLVTQMGNDKSIKCEQNLGHDTMYWYKQDSKKFLKIMFSYNNKELIINETVPNRFSPKSPDKAHLNLHINSLELGDSAVYFCASTDGLAGGKNIQYFGAGTRLSVL.

This clonotype was picked up a small number of times. The chain uses TRBV15 and TRBJ2-1; a weak D match, TRBD1 (5 bases). Germline CDR1 LNHNV, CDR2 YYDKDF (reference sequence). Trimming stripped 3 bases from V and 4 bases from J, with 7 bases between. This CDR3 contains 13 residues. The DNA for the CDR3 is TGTGCCACCAGCAGGACAGCGTACAATGAGCAGTTCTTC. This sequence encodes CATSRTAYNEQFF. The complete variable domain, with remaining parts taken from reference TRBV15 and TRBJ2-1, reads DAMVIQNPRYQVTQFGKPVTLSCSQTLNHNVMYWYQQKSSQAPKLLFHYYDKDFNNEADTPDNFQSRRPNTSFCFLDIRSPGLGDTAMYLCATSRTAYNEQFFGPGTRLTVL.

Only a few counts were recorded for this clonotype. V is TRBV12-3 or TRBV12-4 and J is TRBJ2-5, with D possibly TRBD1 on 8 matching bases. The CDR3 is 14 residues long. The V and J ends lost 7 bases and 5 bases respectively, with 17 bases between them. The CDR3 sequence: CASTTGGAGETQYF. CDR3 DNA: TGTGCCAGCACCACAGGGGGGGCTGGTGAGACCCAGTACTTC.

A few counts support this clonotype. The chain recombines TRBV2 with TRBJ2-3; no firm D call. Germline values: CDR1 SNHLY, CDR2 FYNNEI. V dropped 6 bases and J dropped 6 bases, with 19 bases sitting between them. The CDR3 is 15 residues long. The CDR3 DNA follows: TGTGCCAGCAGCCCCGACCCAAAGGGTGGCGATACGCAGTATTTT. It is translated as CASSPDPKGGDTQYF.

V is TRBV27 and J is TRBJ2-1; possible D gene TRBD1, 5 bases. Trimming shortened V by 2 bases and J by 6 bases, and 8 bases separated the two germline ends. CDR3 length: 13 residues. CDR1 is MNHEY, CDR2 SMNVEV, per germline (reference sequence). DNA for the CDR3: TGTGCCAGCAGTTTAACAGGTTTCAATGAGCAGTTCTTC. Its translation: CASSLTGFNEQFF.

The rearrangement joins TRBV7-3 to TRBJ2-1; 11 nucleotides match TRBD2. The CDR3 covers 18 residues. V lost 5 bases to trimming and J lost 0 bases; unmatched junction nucleotides: 9. The germline V gene encodes CDR1 SGHTA and CDR2 FQGTGA. Here the CDR3 reads CASSLSSGLADSYNEQFF. The CDR3 bases are TGTGCCAGCAGCCTCAGTTCGGGACTAGCGGACTCCTACAATGAGCAGTTCTTC.

This clonotype turned up a few times. This rearrangement joins TRBV2 to TRBJ2-7; 7 positions match TRBD1. Germline V gene data show CDR1 as SNHLY and CDR2 as FYNNEI. V was pared by 4 bases and J by 0 bases, with 9 bases of the junction left unmatched. The CDR3 has 16 amino acids. The DNA of the CDR3 is TGTGCCAGCAGTGTAGAACGGGACAGCAGCTCCTACGAGCAGTACGTC. It specifies CASSVERDSSSYEQYV.

The sample holds many counts of this clonotype. This rearrangement joins TRBV27 to TRBJ1-1, with D unclear. V lost 2 bases, J lost 1 base, and 5 bases lay in between. Germline CDR1 reads MNHEY; CDR2 reads SMNVEV (reference sequence). CDR3 length equals 13 residues. The CDR3 is CASSLAQNTEAFF. The CDR3 nucleotides read TGTGCCAGCAGTTTAGCGCAGAACACTGAAGCTTTCTTT.

There are a few counts of this clonotype. The chain recombines TRBV10-2 with TRBJ2-3; 11 bases are shared with TRBD1. V gave up 2 bases and J gave up 0 bases; unmatched junction bases: 13. The CDR3 covers 20 residues. CDR1 is WSHSY and CDR2 is SAAADI in the germline V gene. CDR3: CASSEINRDRGSFSTDTQYF. The DNA for the CDR3 is TGCGCCAGCAGTGAGATCAACCGGGACAGGGGGTCCTTTAGCACAGATACGCAGTATTTT.

This clonotype was counted at least ten times. The chain carries TRBV28 and TRBJ2-2; D possibly uses TRBD1 or TRBD2 (6 bases each). Germline CDR1 MDHEN, CDR2 SYDVKM. The CDR3 is 14 amino acids. Trimming removed 3 bases at V and 4 bases at J, with 9 bases between. The CDR3 DNA reads TGTGCCAGCAGTTTTGGAGGGGGCACCGGGGAGCTGTTTTTT. This codes for CASSFGGGTGELFF. The full variable domain, in which reference TRBV28 and TRBJ2-2 provide the parts outside the CDR3, is DVKVTQSSRYLVKRTGEKVFLECVQDMDHENMFWYRQDPGLGLRLIYFSYDVKMKEKGDIPEGYSVSREKKERFSLILESASTNQTSMYLCASSFGGGTGELFFGEGSRLTVL.

The chain links TRBV5-1 to TRBJ2-2; the match to TRBD2 covers 10 bases. The V gene's germline CDR1 is SGHRS and CDR2 YFSETQ. The ends lost 0 bases at V and 0 bases at J; junction bases unmatched: 2. CDR3 length equals 17 residues. The CDR3 reads CASSLDLAGANTGELFF. In DNA, the CDR3 is TGCGCCAGCAGCTTGGATCTAGCGGGGGCGAACACCGGGGAGCTGTTTTTT.

The sample holds many counts of this clonotype. The CDR3 bases are TGCAGCGTGGCCCGGACCCATGATGGGGGAGAGCAGTTCTTC. Its translation: CSVARTHDGGEQFF. This sequence joins TRBV29-1 and TRBJ2-1; D possibly uses TRBD1 or TRBD2 (5 bases each). The germline gives CDR1 SQVTM, CDR2 ANQGSEA. The CDR3 extends over 14 amino acids. V was trimmed by 6 bases and J by 10 bases, leaving 22 bases between them.

The chain is built from TRBV15 and TRBJ2-1; no definite D call. V shed 0 bases and J shed 3 bases, with 9 bases lying between them. CDR3 length: 15 residues. The germline CDR1 and CDR2 sequences are LNHNV and YYDKDF (reference sequence). CDR3 sequence (DNA): TGTGCCACCAGCAGAGATCCAGCACTCTACAATGAGCAGTTCTTC. It yields the protein CATSRDPALYNEQFF.

This clonotype came up many times. J is TRBJ2-2 and V is TRBV15; 13 nucleotides align to TRBD2. The CDR3 is made up of 17 amino acids. Germline V gene sequence: CDR1 LNHNV, CDR2 YYDKDF (reference sequence). The V segment lost 2 bases and the J segment 5 bases; nucleotides outside the gene matches: 5. The CDR3 loop reads CATSRPTSGRPTGELFF. CDR3 bases: TGTGCCACCAGCAGACCGACTAGCGGGAGGCCAACCGGGGAGCTGTTTTTT.

This clonotype was observed at least ten times. The chain couples TRBV29-1 to TRBJ2-2; 11 bases are shared with TRBD1. The CDR3 is made up of 15 amino acids. In germline, CDR1 is SQVTM, CDR2 ANQGSEA. The V gene end was trimmed by 7 bases and the J gene end by 0 bases; junction bases not matched to a gene: 4. In DNA form, the CDR3 reads TGCAGCGCGCTGGGACAGGGGGCGAACACCGGGGAGCTGTTTTTT. Its protein product is CSALGQGANTGELFF.

The chain combines TRBV5-6 with TRBJ2-7; a possible D gene is TRBD1 (5 bases). Germline assignment: CDR1 SGHDT and CDR2 YYEEEE. This CDR3 contains 14 residues. The V end lost 0 bases, the J end lost 3 bases, and 10 bases lay between the germline ends. CDR3: CASSLEGNRYEQYF. CDR3 nucleotides: TGTGCCAGCAGCTTGGAGGGGAACCGCTACGAGCAGTACTTC.

A few counts support this clonotype. The chain joins TRBV6-5 to TRBJ2-1; the D is unclear. The V gene's germline CDR1 is MNHEY and CDR2 SVGAGI. The CDR3 consists of 15 residues. The V end lost 2 bases, the J end lost 0 bases, and 8 bases lay between the germline ends. CDR3 protein: CASSYQQSSYNEQFF. CDR3 in DNA: TGTGCCAGCAGTTACCAGCAGAGCTCCTACAATGAGCAGTTCTTC.

The V call is TRBV3-1, the J call TRBJ2-7; D unclear. With 0 bases removed from V and 3 bases from J, the gap between germline ends came to 9 bases. The CDR3 runs to 14 residues. Germline CDR1 and CDR2: LGHDT and YNNKEL (reference sequence). In DNA, the CDR3 is TGTGCCAGCAGCCAAGAAGAACAGTTCTACGAGCAGTACTTC. As protein: CASSQEEQFYEQYF.